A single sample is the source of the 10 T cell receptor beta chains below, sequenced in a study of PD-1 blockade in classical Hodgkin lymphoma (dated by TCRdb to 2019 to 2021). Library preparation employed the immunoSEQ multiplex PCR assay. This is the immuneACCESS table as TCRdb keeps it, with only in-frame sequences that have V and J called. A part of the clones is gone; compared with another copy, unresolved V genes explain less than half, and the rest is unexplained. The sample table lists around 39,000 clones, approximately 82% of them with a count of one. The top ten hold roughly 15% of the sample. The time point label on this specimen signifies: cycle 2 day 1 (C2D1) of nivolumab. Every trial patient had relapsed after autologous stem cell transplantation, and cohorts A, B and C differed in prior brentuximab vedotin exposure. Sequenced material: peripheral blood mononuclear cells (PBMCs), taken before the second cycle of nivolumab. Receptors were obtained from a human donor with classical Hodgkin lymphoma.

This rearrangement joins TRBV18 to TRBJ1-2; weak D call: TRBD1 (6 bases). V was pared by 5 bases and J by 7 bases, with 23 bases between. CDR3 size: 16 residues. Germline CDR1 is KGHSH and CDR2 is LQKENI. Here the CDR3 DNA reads TGTGCCAGCTCATTGTCGAGGACAGACCTTTCGGTTGGCTACACCTTC. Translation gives CASSLSRTDLSVGYTF.

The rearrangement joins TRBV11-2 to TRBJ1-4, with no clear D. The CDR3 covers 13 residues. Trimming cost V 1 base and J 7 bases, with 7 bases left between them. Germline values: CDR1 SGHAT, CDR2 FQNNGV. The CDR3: CASSLVRSEKLFF. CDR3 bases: TGTGCCAGCAGCTTAGTCCGTAGTGAAAAACTGTTTTTT.

The DNA of the CDR3 is TGTGCCAGCAGCTTAGGCCTCGGCGAGACCCAGTACTTC. As protein: CASSLGLGETQYF. The chain combines TRBV5-4 with TRBJ2-5, with unresolved D. Germline loops: CDR1 SGHNT, CDR2 YYREEE (reference sequence). The ends were cut back, 2 bases at V and 5 bases at J, with 10 bases in the middle. CDR3 length: 13 residues.

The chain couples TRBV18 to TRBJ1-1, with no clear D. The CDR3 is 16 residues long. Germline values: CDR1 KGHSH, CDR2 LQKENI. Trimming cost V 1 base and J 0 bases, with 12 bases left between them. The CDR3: CASSPQEERVNTEAFF. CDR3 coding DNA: TGTGCCAGCTCACCACAGGAGGAGAGAGTGAACACTGAAGCTTTCTTT.

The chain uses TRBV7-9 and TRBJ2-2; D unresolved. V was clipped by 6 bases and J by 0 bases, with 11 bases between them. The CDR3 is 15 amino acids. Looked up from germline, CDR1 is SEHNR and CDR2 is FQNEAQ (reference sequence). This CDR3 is CASRLRLPNTGELFF. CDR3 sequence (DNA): TGTGCCAGCAGGTTGAGGTTGCCGAACACCGGGGAGCTGTTTTTT.

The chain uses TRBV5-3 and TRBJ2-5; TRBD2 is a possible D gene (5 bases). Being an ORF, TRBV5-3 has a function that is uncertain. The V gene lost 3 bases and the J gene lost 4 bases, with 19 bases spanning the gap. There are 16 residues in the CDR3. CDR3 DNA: TGTGCCAGAAGCTCTTTAGGACGGTACGAGGGAGAGACCCAGTACTTC. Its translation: CARSSLGRYEGETQYF.

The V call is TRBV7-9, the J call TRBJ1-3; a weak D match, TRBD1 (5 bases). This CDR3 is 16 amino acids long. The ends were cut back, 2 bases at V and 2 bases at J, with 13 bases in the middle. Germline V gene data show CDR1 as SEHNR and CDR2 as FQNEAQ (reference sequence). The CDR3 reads CASSLMGVSAGNTIYF. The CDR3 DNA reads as TGTGCCAGCAGCTTAATGGGGGTATCTGCTGGAAACACCATATATTTT.

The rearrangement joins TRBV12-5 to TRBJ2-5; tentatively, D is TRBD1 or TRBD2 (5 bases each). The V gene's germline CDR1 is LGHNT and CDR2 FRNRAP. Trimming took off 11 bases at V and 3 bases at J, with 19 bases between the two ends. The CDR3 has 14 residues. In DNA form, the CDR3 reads TGTGCTGTCGTCTCCCGGGACGTAGAAGAGACCCAGTACTTC. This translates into CAVVSRDVEETQYF.

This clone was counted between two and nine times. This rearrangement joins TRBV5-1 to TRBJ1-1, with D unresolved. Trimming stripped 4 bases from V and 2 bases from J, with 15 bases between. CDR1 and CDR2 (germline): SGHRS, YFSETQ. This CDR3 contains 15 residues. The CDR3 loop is CASSRGGSENTEAFF. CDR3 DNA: TGCGCCAGCAGCCGAGGAGGGTCAGAAAACACTGAAGCTTTCTTT.

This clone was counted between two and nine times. DNA of the CDR3: TGCGCCAGCAGCCAAGCAGGGGCAGATACGCAGTATTTT. It translates to CASSQAGADTQYF. J is TRBJ2-3 and V is TRBV4-3; TRBD1 might be the D (6 bases). The V gene lost 1 base and the J gene lost 4 bases, with 6 bases spanning the gap. The CDR3 extends over 13 amino acids. Germline V CDR1 and CDR2: LGHNA, YSLEER.